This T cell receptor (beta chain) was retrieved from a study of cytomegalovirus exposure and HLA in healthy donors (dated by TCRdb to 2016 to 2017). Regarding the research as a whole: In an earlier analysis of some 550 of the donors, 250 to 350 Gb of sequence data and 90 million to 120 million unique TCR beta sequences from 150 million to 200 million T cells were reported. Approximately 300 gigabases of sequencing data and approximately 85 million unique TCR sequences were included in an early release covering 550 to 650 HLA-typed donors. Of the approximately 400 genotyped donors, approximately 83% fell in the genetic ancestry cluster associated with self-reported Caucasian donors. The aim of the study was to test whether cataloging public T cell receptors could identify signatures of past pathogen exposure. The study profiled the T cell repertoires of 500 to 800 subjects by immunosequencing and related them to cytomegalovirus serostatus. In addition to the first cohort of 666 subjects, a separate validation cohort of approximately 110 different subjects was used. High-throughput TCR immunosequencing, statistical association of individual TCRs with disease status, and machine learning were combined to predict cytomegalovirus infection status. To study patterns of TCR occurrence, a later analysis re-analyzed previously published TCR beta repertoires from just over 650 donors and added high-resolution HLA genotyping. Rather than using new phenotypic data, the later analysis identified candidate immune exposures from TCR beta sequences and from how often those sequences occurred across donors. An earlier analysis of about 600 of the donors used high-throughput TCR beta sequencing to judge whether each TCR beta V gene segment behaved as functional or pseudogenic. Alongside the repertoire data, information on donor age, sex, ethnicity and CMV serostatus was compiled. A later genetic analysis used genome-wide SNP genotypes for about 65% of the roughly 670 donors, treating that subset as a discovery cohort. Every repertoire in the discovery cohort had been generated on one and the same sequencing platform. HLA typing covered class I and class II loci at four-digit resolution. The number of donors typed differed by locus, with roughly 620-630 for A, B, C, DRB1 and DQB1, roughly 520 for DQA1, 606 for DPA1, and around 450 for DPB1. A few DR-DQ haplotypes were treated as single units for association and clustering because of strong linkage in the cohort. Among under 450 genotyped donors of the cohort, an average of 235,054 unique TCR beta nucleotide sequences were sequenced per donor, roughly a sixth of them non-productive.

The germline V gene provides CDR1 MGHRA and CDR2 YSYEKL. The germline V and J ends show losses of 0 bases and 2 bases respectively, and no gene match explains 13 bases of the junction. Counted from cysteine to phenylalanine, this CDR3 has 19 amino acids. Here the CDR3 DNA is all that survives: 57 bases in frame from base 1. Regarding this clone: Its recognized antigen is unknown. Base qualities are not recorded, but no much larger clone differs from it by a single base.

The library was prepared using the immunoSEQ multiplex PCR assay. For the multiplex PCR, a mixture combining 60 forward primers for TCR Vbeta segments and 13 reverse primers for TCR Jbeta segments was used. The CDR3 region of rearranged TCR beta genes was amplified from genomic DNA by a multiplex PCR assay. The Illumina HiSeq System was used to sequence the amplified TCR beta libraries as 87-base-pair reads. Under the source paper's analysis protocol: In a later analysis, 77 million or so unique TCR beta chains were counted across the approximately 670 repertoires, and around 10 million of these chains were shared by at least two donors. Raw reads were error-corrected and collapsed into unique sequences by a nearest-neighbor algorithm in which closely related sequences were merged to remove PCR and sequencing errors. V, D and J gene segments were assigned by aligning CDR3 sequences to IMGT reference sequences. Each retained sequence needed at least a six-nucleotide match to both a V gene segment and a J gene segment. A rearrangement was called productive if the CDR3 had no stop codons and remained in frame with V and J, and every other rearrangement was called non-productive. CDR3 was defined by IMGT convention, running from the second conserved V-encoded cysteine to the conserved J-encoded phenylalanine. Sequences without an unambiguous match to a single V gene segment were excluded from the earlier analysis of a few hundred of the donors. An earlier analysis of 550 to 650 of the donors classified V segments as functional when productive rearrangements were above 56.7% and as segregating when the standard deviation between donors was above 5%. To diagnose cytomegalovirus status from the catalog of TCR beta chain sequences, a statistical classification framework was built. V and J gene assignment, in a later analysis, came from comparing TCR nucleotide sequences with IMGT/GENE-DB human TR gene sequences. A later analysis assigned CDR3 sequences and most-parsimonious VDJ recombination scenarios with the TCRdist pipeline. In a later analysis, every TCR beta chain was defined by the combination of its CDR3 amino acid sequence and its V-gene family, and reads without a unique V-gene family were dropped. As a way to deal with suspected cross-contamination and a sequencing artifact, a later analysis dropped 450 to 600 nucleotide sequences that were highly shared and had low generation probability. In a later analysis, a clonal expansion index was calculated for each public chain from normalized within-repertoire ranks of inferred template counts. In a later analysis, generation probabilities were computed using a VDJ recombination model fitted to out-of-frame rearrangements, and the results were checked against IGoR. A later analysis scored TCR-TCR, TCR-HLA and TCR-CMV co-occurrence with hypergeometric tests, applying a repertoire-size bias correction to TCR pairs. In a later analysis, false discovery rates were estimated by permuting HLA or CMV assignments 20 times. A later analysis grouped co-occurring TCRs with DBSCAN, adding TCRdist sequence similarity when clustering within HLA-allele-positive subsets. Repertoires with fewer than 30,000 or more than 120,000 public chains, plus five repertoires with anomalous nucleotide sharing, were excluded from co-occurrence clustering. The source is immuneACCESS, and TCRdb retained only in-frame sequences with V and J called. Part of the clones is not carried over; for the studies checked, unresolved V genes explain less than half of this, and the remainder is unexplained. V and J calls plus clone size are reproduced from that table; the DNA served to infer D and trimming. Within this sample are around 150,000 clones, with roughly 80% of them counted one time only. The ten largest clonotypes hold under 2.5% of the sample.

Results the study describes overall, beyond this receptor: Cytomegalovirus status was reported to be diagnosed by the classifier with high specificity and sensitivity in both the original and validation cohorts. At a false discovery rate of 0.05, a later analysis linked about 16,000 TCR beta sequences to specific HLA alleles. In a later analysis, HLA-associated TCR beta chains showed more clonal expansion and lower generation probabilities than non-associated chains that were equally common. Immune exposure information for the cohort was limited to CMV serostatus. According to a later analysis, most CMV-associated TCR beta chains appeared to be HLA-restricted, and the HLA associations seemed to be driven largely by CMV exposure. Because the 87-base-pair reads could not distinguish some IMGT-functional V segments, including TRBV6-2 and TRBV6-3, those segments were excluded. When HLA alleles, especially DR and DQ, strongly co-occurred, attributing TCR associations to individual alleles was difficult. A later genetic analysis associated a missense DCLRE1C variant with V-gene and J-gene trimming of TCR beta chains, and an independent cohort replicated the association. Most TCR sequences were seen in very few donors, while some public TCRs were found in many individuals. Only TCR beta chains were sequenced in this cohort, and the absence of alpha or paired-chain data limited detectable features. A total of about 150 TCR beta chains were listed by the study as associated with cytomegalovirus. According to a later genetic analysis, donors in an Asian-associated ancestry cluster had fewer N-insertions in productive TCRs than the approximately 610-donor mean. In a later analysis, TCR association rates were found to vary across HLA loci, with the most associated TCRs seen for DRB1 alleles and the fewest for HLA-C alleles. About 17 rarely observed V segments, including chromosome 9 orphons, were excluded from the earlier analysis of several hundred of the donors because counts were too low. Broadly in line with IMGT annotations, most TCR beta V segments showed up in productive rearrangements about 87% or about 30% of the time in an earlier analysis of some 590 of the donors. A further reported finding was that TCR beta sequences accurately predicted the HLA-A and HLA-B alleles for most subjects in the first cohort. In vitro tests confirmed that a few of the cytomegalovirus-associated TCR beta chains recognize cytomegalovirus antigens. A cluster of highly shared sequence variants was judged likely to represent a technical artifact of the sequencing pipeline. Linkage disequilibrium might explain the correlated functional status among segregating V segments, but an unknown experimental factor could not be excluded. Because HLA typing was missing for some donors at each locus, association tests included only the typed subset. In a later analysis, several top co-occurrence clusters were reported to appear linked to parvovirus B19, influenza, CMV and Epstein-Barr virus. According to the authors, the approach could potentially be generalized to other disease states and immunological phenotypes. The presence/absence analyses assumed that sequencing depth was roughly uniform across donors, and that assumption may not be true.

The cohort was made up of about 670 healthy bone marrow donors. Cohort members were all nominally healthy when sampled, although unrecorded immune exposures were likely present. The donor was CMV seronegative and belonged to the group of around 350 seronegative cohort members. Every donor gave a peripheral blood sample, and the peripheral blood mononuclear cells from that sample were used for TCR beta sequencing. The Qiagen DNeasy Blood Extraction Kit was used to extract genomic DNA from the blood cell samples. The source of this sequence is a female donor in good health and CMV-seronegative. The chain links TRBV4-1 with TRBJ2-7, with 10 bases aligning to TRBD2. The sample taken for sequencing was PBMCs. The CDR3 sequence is CASSQDGTSASRDPYEQYF. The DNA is TGCGCCAGCAGCCAAGACGGGACTAGCGCATCCCGGGACCCCTACGAGCAGTACTTC.